Listed below are T cell receptor beta chains from one sample, sequenced in a study of Graves' ophthalmopathy and Graves' hyperthyroidism. Using its own MiXCR run on the multiplex PCR reads, TCRdb lists one record per CDR3 protein. The sample gives roughly 500,000 distinct CDR3 sequences, 14% of which show up once; approximately 9.8% is in the top ten. The sequenced sample was blood. These receptors originate from a woman between 25 and 40 years old with Graves' ophthalmopathy. Both conserved end residues are part of each CDR3. Each record gives: D gene, J gene, clone size, V gene, CDR3 protein, CDR3 DNA. The D gene is left open where the match is weak. Only some rows state a clone size, as once, few, many or a class for expanded clones.

TRBD1 TRBJ2-2 . TRBV6-1 CASSGQGTTGELFF TGTGCCAGCAGTGGACAGGGAACCACCGGGGAGCTGTTTTTT
. TRBJ2-5 . TRBV3-1 CASSLLKTRGETQYF TGTGCCAGCAGCCTCCTCAAGACTAGGGGGGAGACCCAGTACTTC
TRBD1 TRBJ1-6 few TRBV3-1 CASSQKGQGLWPLHF TGTGCCAGCAGCCAAAAGGGACAGGGCTTGTGGCCCCTCCACTTT
TRBD1 TRBJ2-7 many TRBV20-1 CSLDRGREQYF TGCAGTTTGGACAGGGGGCGTGAGCAGTACTTC
TRBD2 TRBJ2-7 many TRBV29-1 CSAGLARGDEQYF TGCAGCGCCGGACTAGCGCGAGGGGACGAGCAGTACTTC
TRBD1 TRBJ2-5 many TRBV20-1 CSAKPDRDSLQETQYF TGCAGTGCTAAACCGGACCGGGACAGCTTGCAAGAGACCCAGTACTTC
. TRBJ2-2 few TRBV30 CACREHTGELFF TGTGCCTGCAGGGAGCACACCGGGGAGCTGTTTTTT
. TRBJ2-5 many TRBV24-1 CATSDLHGDQETQYF TGTGCCACCAGTGATTTGCACGGGGACCAAGAGACCCAGTACTTC
. TRBJ1-1 many TRBV12-3/TRBV12-4 CASSLAGGPTEAFF TGTGCCAGCAGTTTAGCAGGCGGGCCCACTGAAGCTTTCTTT
. TRBJ1-2 many TRBV12-3/TRBV12-4 CASSFNRASYGYTF TGTGCCAGCAGTTTCAACCGGGCCTCTTATGGCTACACCTTC
. TRBJ2-4 many TRBV6-2/TRBV6-3 CASRTTGLVIQYF TGTGCCAGCAGGACCACAGGGTTGGTCATTCAGTACTTC
TRBD2 TRBJ2-7 many TRBV28 CASKRTGGAYEQYF TGTGCCAGCAAAAGAACGGGGGGGGCCTACGAGCAGTACTTC
. TRBJ2-5 . TRBV28 CASSLSSGARGLETQYF TGTGCCAGCAGTTTGTCCTCGGGGGCGAGGGGTCTGGAGACCCAGTACTTC
. TRBJ2-7 . TRBV12-3/TRBV12-4 CASSLGQGGYDQYF TGTGCCAGCAGTTTGGGGCAGGGGGGCTACGATCAGTACTTC
. TRBJ2-7 many TRBV24-1 CATSDSAGTYEQYF TGTGCCACCAGTGATTCAGCGGGCACCTACGAGCAGTACTTC
. TRBJ2-5 many TRBV20-1 CSASSPGETQYF TGCAGTGCCTCTTCCCCGGGAGAGACCCAGTACTTC
. TRBJ1-5 many TRBV6-2/TRBV6-3 CASSRRQWPQHF TGTGCCAGCAGTAGGAGGCAATGGCCCCAGCATTTT
. TRBJ1-3 many TRBV2 CASSQGWVSGNTIYF TGTGCCAGCAGCCAAGGATGGGTCTCTGGAAACACCATATATTTT
. TRBJ2-5 many TRBV11-2 CASSLVLGRGAAETQYF TGTGCCAGCAGCTTGGTCTTGGGCAGGGGGGCTGCAGAGACCCAGTACTTC
. TRBJ1-6 . TRBV12-3/TRBV12-4 CASSLSGENSPLYF TGTGCCAGCAGTTTATCAGGGGAAAACTCACCCCTCTACTTT
. TRBJ2-7 many TRBV24-1 CATSEGSFGDEQYF TGTGCCACCAGTGAGGGGTCTTTCGGAGACGAGCAGTACTTC
. TRBJ2-7 many TRBV5-1 CASRGEQGGHYEQYF TGCGCCAGCAGGGGGGAACAGGGTGGGCACTACGAGCAGTACTTC
. TRBJ2-7 many TRBV20-1 CSARDLGRAASYEQYF TGCAGTGCTAGAGATCTGGGCCGGGCGGCCTCCTACGAGCAGTACTTC
. TRBJ1-1 many TRBV20-1 CSADPGYNTEAFF TGCAGTGCGGACCCAGGGTACAACACTGAAGCTTTCTTT
TRBD2 TRBJ2-7 many TRBV27 CASGGGRGYEQYF TGTGCCAGCGGGGGGGGGAGAGGGTACGAGCAGTACTTC
TRBD1 TRBJ1-1 . TRBV6-2/TRBV6-3 CASRLSGTVFEAFF TGTGCCAGCAGGCTATCCGGGACAGTTTTTGAAGCTTTCTTT
. TRBJ2-4 few TRBV7-2 CASSLDPQEAKNIQYF TGTGCCAGCAGCTTAGACCCGCAGGAAGCCAAAAACATTCAGTACTTC
. TRBJ1-2 many TRBV28 CASSPSWGAGGYTF TGTGCCAGCAGTCCCTCCTGGGGGGCAGGGGGCTACACCTTC